These T cell receptor beta chains were read from a single sample in a study of response to subunit inactivated influenza vaccine. TCRdb processed the RT-PCR reads anew with MiXCR; each CDR3 protein has one entry. The sample lists almost 250,000 distinct CDR3 sequences, roughly an eighth occurring once. The sequencing used non-naive T cells sorted from PBMCs, collected less than 15 days before vaccination. These receptor sequences come from a man aged 50-60 years who received an inactivated influenza vaccine. Each CDR3 is given with its conserved first and last residue. Fields, in order: V gene, D gene, J gene, clone size, CDR3 DNA, CDR3 protein. A D gene is named only where the DNA matches it firmly. Clone size is given for some rows only: seen once, a few or many times, or a class if the clone is expanded.

v_call: TRBV12-3/TRBV12-4
d_call: .
j_call: TRBJ2-1
clone_size: few
cdr3_nt: TGTGCCAGCAGTTTAACTAGCCCCTACAATGAGCAGTTCTTC
cdr3_aa: CASSLTSPYNEQFF

v_call: TRBV5-1
d_call: TRBD1
j_call: TRBJ1-6
clone_size: few
cdr3_nt: TGCGCCAGCAGCTTACTTCAGACAGGGGGCAATTCACCCCTCCACTTT
cdr3_aa: CASSLLQTGGNSPLHF

v_call: TRBV28
d_call: TRBD1
j_call: TRBJ1-5
clone_size: .
cdr3_nt: TGTGCCAGCAACGCCGGACAGGCCAATCAGCCCCAGCATTTT
cdr3_aa: CASNAGQANQPQHF

v_call: TRBV18
d_call: TRBD2
j_call: TRBJ2-1
clone_size: many
cdr3_nt: TGTGCCAGCTCTCAACTAGCGGGGGGATACAATGAGCAGTTCTTC
cdr3_aa: CASSQLAGGYNEQFF

v_call: TRBV27
d_call: TRBD1
j_call: TRBJ1-4
clone_size: few
cdr3_nt: TGTGCCAGCAGTTTGAGAGGGGGCGGCGAAAAACTGTTTTTT
cdr3_aa: CASSLRGGGEKLFF

v_call: TRBV10-3
d_call: TRBD1
j_call: TRBJ1-4
clone_size: .
cdr3_nt: TGTGCCATCAGTACCGGGACAGGGGGGCAAAAACTGTTTTTT
cdr3_aa: CAISTGTGGQKLFF

v_call: TRBV24-1
d_call: TRBD1
j_call: TRBJ2-1
clone_size: many
cdr3_nt: TGTGCCACCAGTGATTACCGGGACAGAGACATGAATGAGCAGTTCTTC
cdr3_aa: CATSDYRDRDMNEQFF

v_call: TRBV13
d_call: TRBD1
j_call: TRBJ2-7
clone_size: .
cdr3_nt: TGTGCCAGCAGCCCGACAGGGCTACCCTACGAGCAGTACTTC
cdr3_aa: CASSPTGLPYEQYF

v_call: TRBV12-3/TRBV12-4
d_call: .
j_call: TRBJ2-1
clone_size: many
cdr3_nt: TGTGCCAGCAGTTTCGGAATTTACAATGAGCAGTTCTTC
cdr3_aa: CASSFGIYNEQFF

v_call: TRBV30
d_call: TRBD1
j_call: TRBJ1-5
clone_size: many
cdr3_nt: TGTGCCTGGAGCGCCGGGACAGGGGGACGACAGCCCCAGCATTTT
cdr3_aa: CAWSAGTGGRQPQHF

v_call: TRBV5-8
d_call: TRBD1
j_call: TRBJ2-7
clone_size: few
cdr3_nt: TGTGCCAGCAGCTGGAGACAGGGGGCGGGTGTTCGGTACTTC
cdr3_aa: CASSWRQGAGVRYF

v_call: TRBV6-1
d_call: .
j_call: TRBJ1-2
clone_size: .
cdr3_nt: TGTGCCTCTCAGGGGAATTACAGGGATGGCTACACCTTC
cdr3_aa: CASQGNYRDGYTF

v_call: TRBV28
d_call: .
j_call: TRBJ2-2
clone_size: few
cdr3_nt: TGTGCCAGCAAGAACACGAACACCGGGGAGCTGTTTTTT
cdr3_aa: CASKNTNTGELFF

v_call: TRBV6-5
d_call: .
j_call: TRBJ2-2
clone_size: many
cdr3_nt: TGTGCCAGCAGTTACCGGGGCGTCTCCGGGGAGCTGTTTTTT
cdr3_aa: CASSYRGVSGELFF

v_call: TRBV30
d_call: .
j_call: TRBJ2-7
clone_size: many
cdr3_nt: TGTGCCTGGAAAGGGCGGCCCGCCGAGCAGTACTTC
cdr3_aa: CAWKGRPAEQYF

v_call: TRBV6-2/TRBV6-3
d_call: .
j_call: TRBJ2-5
clone_size: many
cdr3_nt: TGTGCCAGCAGTTACAGGGACCCGTACCAAGAGACCCAGTACTTC
cdr3_aa: CASSYRDPYQETQYF

v_call: TRBV10-2
d_call: .
j_call: TRBJ2-7
clone_size: many
cdr3_nt: TGCGCCAGCAGTGAGTCAACAGGCCTACCCTACGAGCAGTACTTC
cdr3_aa: CASSESTGLPYEQYF

v_call: TRBV27
d_call: .
j_call: TRBJ2-7
clone_size: .
cdr3_nt: TGTGCCAGCAGTTTTCTTGGGAGCGGGTCCTACGAGCAGTACTTC
cdr3_aa: CASSFLGSGSYEQYF

v_call: TRBV9
d_call: .
j_call: TRBJ1-1
clone_size: .
cdr3_nt: TGTGCCAGCAGCCCCCGCGGTAGCATGAACACTGAAGCTTTCTTT
cdr3_aa: CASSPRGSMNTEAFF

v_call: TRBV15
d_call: TRBD2
j_call: TRBJ2-7
clone_size: many
cdr3_nt: TGTGCCACCAGCACCCGGGAGGTGCGGGGAGGATCCTACGAGCAGTACTTC
cdr3_aa: CATSTREVRGGSYEQYF

v_call: TRBV20-1
d_call: .
j_call: TRBJ2-7
clone_size: many
cdr3_nt: TGCAGTGCTGTGGTACGGGGGGCATACTCCTACGAGCAGTACTTC
cdr3_aa: CSAVVRGAYSYEQYF

v_call: TRBV20-1
d_call: .
j_call: TRBJ2-3
clone_size: .
cdr3_nt: TGCAGTGCTTATAGCGGAAGAGGTTCAGATACGCAGTATTTT
cdr3_aa: CSAYSGRGSDTQYF

v_call: TRBV4-2
d_call: TRBD2
j_call: TRBJ2-3
clone_size: few
cdr3_nt: TGTGCCAGCAGCCAAGCACCCACCCGGGGGGGCGGCACAGATACGCAGTATTTT
cdr3_aa: CASSQAPTRGGGTDTQYF

v_call: TRBV29-1
d_call: .
j_call: TRBJ2-3
clone_size: .
cdr3_nt: TGCAGCGTGGGAACAGGTCTTCGCTCAACAGATACGCAGTATTTT
cdr3_aa: CSVGTGLRSTDTQYF

v_call: TRBV4-3
d_call: .
j_call: TRBJ1-4
clone_size: .
cdr3_nt: TGCGCCAGCAGCCATGAAACCGGGACTATAAATGAAAAACTGTTTTTT
cdr3_aa: CASSHETGTINEKLFF

v_call: TRBV6-1
d_call: TRBD1
j_call: TRBJ1-5
clone_size: .
cdr3_nt: TGTGCCAGCAGTGAAGCCTCGACAGGGGTGGGGAATCAGCCCCAGCATTTT
cdr3_aa: CASSEASTGVGNQPQHF

v_call: TRBV12-3/TRBV12-4
d_call: TRBD1
j_call: TRBJ2-7
clone_size: few
cdr3_nt: TGTGCCAGCAGTTCAAGGGACAGGAACTACGAGCAGTACTTC
cdr3_aa: CASSSRDRNYEQYF

v_call: TRBV27
d_call: .
j_call: TRBJ1-5
clone_size: many
cdr3_nt: TGTGCCAGCAGTCCGTACAATCAGCCCCAGCATTTT
cdr3_aa: CASSPYNQPQHF

v_call: TRBV29-1
d_call: .
j_call: TRBJ2-2
clone_size: many
cdr3_nt: TGCAGCGTCGAGCGGGTGGCGAACACCGGGGAGCTGTTTTTT
cdr3_aa: CSVERVANTGELFF

v_call: TRBV29-1
d_call: TRBD2
j_call: TRBJ2-7
clone_size: many
cdr3_nt: TGCAGCGTCGTAAGGGTAGGCGGGGGGGGCAGCGAGCAGTACTTC
cdr3_aa: CSVVRVGGGGSEQYF

v_call: TRBV29-1
d_call: .
j_call: TRBJ2-3
clone_size: .
cdr3_nt: TGCAGCGGATCCGGGGTTAGCACAGATACGCAGTATTTT
cdr3_aa: CSGSGVSTDTQYF

v_call: TRBV2
d_call: TRBD2
j_call: TRBJ2-3
clone_size: many
cdr3_nt: TGTGCCAGCAGTGACGGAACTAGCGGCGGTGATACGCAGTATTTT
cdr3_aa: CASSDGTSGGDTQYF

v_call: TRBV6-1
d_call: TRBD1
j_call: TRBJ1-2
clone_size: .
cdr3_nt: TGTGCCAGCAGTGCCGAGGACAGGGTGGTTAACACCTTC
cdr3_aa: CASSAEDRVVNTF

v_call: TRBV5-6
d_call: .
j_call: TRBJ2-2
clone_size: .
cdr3_nt: TGTGCCAGCAGCCCGCCGGGGCTTACGAACACCGGGGAGCTGTTTTTT
cdr3_aa: CASSPPGLTNTGELFF

v_call: TRBV7-2
d_call: TRBD2
j_call: TRBJ2-3
clone_size: many
cdr3_nt: TGTGCCAGCAGCCGACTAGCGGGGTCCTCAGATACGCAGTATTTT
cdr3_aa: CASSRLAGSSDTQYF

v_call: TRBV20-1
d_call: TRBD2
j_call: TRBJ2-1
clone_size: .
cdr3_nt: TGCAGTGCTAGTATTAGCGGGAGGGCCGGTGAAAATGAGCAGTTCTTC
cdr3_aa: CSASISGRAGENEQFF

v_call: TRBV6-1
d_call: .
j_call: TRBJ1-4
clone_size: few
cdr3_nt: TGTGCCAGCAGTGCCGCAGGGAAAGGGGAAAAACTGTTTTTT
cdr3_aa: CASSAAGKGEKLFF

v_call: TRBV19
d_call: TRBD2
j_call: TRBJ2-1
clone_size: few
cdr3_nt: TGTGCCAGTAGTAGGTCTAGCGGGATGGACAATGAGCAGTTCTTC
cdr3_aa: CASSRSSGMDNEQFF

v_call: TRBV5-5
d_call: TRBD1
j_call: TRBJ2-1
clone_size: many
cdr3_nt: TGTGCCAGCAGCCCGCAGACAGGGGGAAATGAGCAGTTCTTC
cdr3_aa: CASSPQTGGNEQFF

v_call: TRBV5-1
d_call: TRBD2
j_call: TRBJ2-2
clone_size: .
cdr3_nt: TGCGCCAGCACGCGAGCGGGGCAGGGTGGCGCCACCGGGGAGCTGTTTTTT
cdr3_aa: CASTRAGQGGATGELFF

v_call: TRBV11-3
d_call: TRBD1
j_call: TRBJ2-1
clone_size: .
cdr3_nt: TGTGCCAGCAGCCAAGACAGGGCAGAGCAGTTCTTC
cdr3_aa: CASSQDRAEQFF

v_call: TRBV11-2
d_call: TRBD1
j_call: TRBJ1-2
clone_size: few
cdr3_nt: TGTGCCAGCAGCTTAGTACAGGGGCAAGGCTACACCTTC
cdr3_aa: CASSLVQGQGYTF

v_call: TRBV5-6
d_call: TRBD2
j_call: TRBJ2-5
clone_size: few
cdr3_nt: TGTGCCAGCAGCGCTCTGACTAGCGGGAGACCAAGAGGGACCCAGTACTTC
cdr3_aa: CASSALTSGRPRGTQYF